Presented here are 27 T cell receptor beta chains from one specimen sequenced in a study of response to subunit inactivated influenza vaccine. One entry per CDR3 protein, called by TCRdb with MiXCR from the RT-PCR reads. The sample contains about 180,000 distinct CDR3 sequences, about 9% of which appear only once. Sequenced material: non-naive T cells sorted from PBMCs, taken on the day of vaccination. The receptor source for this set is a man aged 50 or older who received an inactivated influenza vaccine.

This clonotype was counted many times. The gene calls are TRBV5-1 and TRBJ1-5; D is unclear. This CDR3 comprises 14 residues. The V gene lost 5 bases and the J gene lost 3 bases, with 12 bases spanning the gap. Germline assignment: CDR1 SGHRS and CDR2 YFSETQ. The CDR3 bases are TGCGCCAGCAGTTTAGACGGTGCCAATCAGCCCCAGCATTTT. Protein: CASSLDGANQPQHF.

V usage is TRBV10-3 and J usage is TRBJ2-7; 11 bases align to TRBD1. V dropped 6 bases and J dropped 7; count of bases not matched to a gene: 8. CDR1 ENHRY and CDR2 SYGVKD come from the germline V gene. The CDR3 runs 14 residues. Written as DNA, the CDR3 is TGTGCCATCAGCCGGACAGGGGGCGGGGAGGAGCAGTACTTC. This encodes CAISRTGGGEEQYF.

This chain joins TRBV24-1 and TRBJ1-5, with 7 bases fitting TRBD1. CDR3 length: 18 residues. Trimming cost V 4 bases and J 6 bases; bases outside gene matches: 17. Germline CDR1 reads KGHDR; CDR2 reads SFDVKD. The CDR3 reads CATSESPSQTGRGQPQHF. CDR3 coding DNA: TGTGCCACCAGTGAATCTCCATCGCAGACAGGGAGAGGTCAGCCCCAGCATTTT.

There are many counts of this clonotype. The J gene is TRBJ2-5, the V gene TRBV20-1; 14 positions match TRBD2. This CDR3 spans 15 amino acids. The junction had 6 bases not matched to a gene; V was cut back by 1 base and J by 8 bases. Per germline, CDR1 DFQATT and CDR2 SNEGSKA (reference sequence). The CDR3: CSARVPGLAGETQYF. The CDR3, as DNA: TGCAGTGCTAGAGTCCCGGGACTAGCGGGGGAAACCCAGTACTTC.

This clonotype was recorded a few times. V usage is TRBV11-2 and J usage is TRBJ2-3, with D unclear. Trimming took 5 bases from V and 5 from J, leaving 14 bases between them. Germline V gene lookup returns CDR1 SGHAT and CDR2 FQNNGV. There are 14 residues in the CDR3. The CDR3: CASSRAPSQDTQYF. CDR3 nucleotides: TGTGCCAGCAGCCGCGCCCCGAGTCAAGATACGCAGTATTTT.

This clonotype was detected a few times. The chain combines TRBV28 with TRBJ2-7; 8 nucleotides line up with TRBD2. CDR1 is MDHEN, CDR2 SYDVKM, per germline. V trimming: 5 bases; J trimming: 6 bases; junction bases outside the gene matches: 12. The CDR3 is made up of 15 amino acids. The CDR3 spells CASSSPGLVSREQYF. DNA of the CDR3: TGTGCCAGCAGTAGTCCGGGACTAGTCTCTCGCGAGCAGTACTTC.

There are a few counts of this clonotype. This sequence joins TRBV19 and TRBJ1-1; D perhaps matches TRBD1 (5 bases). Trimming took off 3 bases at V and 5 bases at J, with 13 bases between the two ends. The CDR3 has 14 amino acids. Germline V gene sequence: CDR1 LNHDA, CDR2 SQIVND (reference sequence). The CDR3 sequence is CASSMNGWGTEAFF. For the CDR3, the DNA is TGTGCCAGTAGTATGAATGGGTGGGGGACTGAAGCTTTCTTT.

This clonotype was detected only a few times. This CDR3 is CASSSPVGMRNIQYF. CDR3 bases: TGTGCCAGCAGTTCGCCGGTTGGCATGCGAAACATTCAGTACTTC. This chain joins TRBV28 and TRBJ2-4; D uncertain. The V end lost 4 bases, the J end lost 6 bases, and 16 bases lay between the germline ends. The CDR3 totals 15 residues. Germline V lookup: CDR1 MDHEN, CDR2 SYDVKM. Filled out from reference TRBV28 and TRBJ2-4, the complete variable domain reads DVKVTQSSRYLVKRTGEKVFLECVQDMDHENMFWYRQDPGLGLRLIYFSYDVKMKEKGDIPEGYSVSREKKERFSLILESASTNQTSMYLCASSSPVGMRNIQYFGAGTRLSVL.

Regarding this clonotype: Possible read error: a much larger clone is one base away. The rearrangement joins TRBV3-1 to TRBJ2-3; TRBD1 aligns across 7 bases. This CDR3 spans 15 amino acids. The germline V gene encodes CDR1 LGHDT and CDR2 YNNKEL (reference sequence). The CDR3: CASTQEGRGTDTQYF. As DNA, the CDR3 is TGTGCCAGCACCCAAGAGGGCAGGGGGACAGATACGCAGTATTTT.

In its sample, this clonotype was seen many times. This chain connects TRBV4-1 to TRBJ1-5; D remains ambiguous. V was clipped by 5 bases and J by 0 bases, with 8 bases between them. Looked up from germline, CDR1 is MGHRA and CDR2 is YSYEKL. This CDR3 has 14 residues. CDR3 nucleotide sequence: TGCGCCAGCAGCGGTAGGACTAGCAATCAGCCCCAGCATTTT. Its translation is CASSGRTSNQPQHF.

This clonotype was recorded a few times. In DNA form, the CDR3 reads TGTGCCAGCAGCTTAGGCCCGGACGCCCCGGTTGAGCAGTTCTTC. It encodes CASSLGPDAPVEQFF. J is TRBJ2-1 and V is TRBV11-2; D not certain. V lost 1 base, J lost 9 bases, and 16 bases lay in between. CDR1 and CDR2 from the germline V gene are SGHAT and FQNNGV. The CDR3 is 15 amino acids.

CDR3 protein: CASRRDSYGYTF. The CDR3 bases are TGTGCCAGCAGACGCGACAGCTATGGCTACACCTTC. V gene TRBV6-6 combines with J gene TRBJ1-2; D is perhaps TRBD1 (5 bases). Between the trimmed V and J ends, which lost 6 bases and 4 bases, there was a span of 9 bases. The CDR3 totals 12 residues. Germline CDR1 MNHNY, CDR2 SVGAGI (reference sequence).

The chain recombines TRBV7-2 with TRBJ1-3, with D possibly TRBD1 on 6 matching bases. Looked up from germline, CDR1 is SGHTA and CDR2 is FQGNSA. V lost 7 bases, J lost 0 bases, and 13 bases lay in between. This CDR3 is 15 amino acids long. CDR3: CASKAGQISGNTIYF. CDR3 nucleotides: TGTGCCAGCAAGGCAGGACAGATCTCTGGAAACACCATATATTTT.

The chain has TRBV6-2 or TRBV6-3 and TRBJ2-1, with D possibly matching TRBD2 (5 bases). The CDR3 spans 16 residues. The V gene's germline CDR1 is MNHEY and CDR2 SVGEGT. V was clipped by 2 bases and J by 6 bases, with 17 bases between them. The CDR3 DNA reads as TGTGCCAGCAGTTACAACCTAGCTCACCCGTCCAATGAGCAGTTCTTC. Encoded protein: CASSYNLAHPSNEQFF.

This clonotype occurred many times. The V and J genes are TRBV12-3 or TRBV12-4 and TRBJ2-5, with D tentatively TRBD1 (6 bases). V was pared by 5 bases and J by 5 bases, with 12 bases between. The CDR3 is 13 amino acids. DNA of the CDR3: TGTGCCAGCAGTAACACAGGGTCCGAGACCCAGTACTTC. This encodes CASSNTGSETQYF.

This clonotype was counted many times. This chain links TRBV2 with TRBJ2-5; 10 bases agree with TRBD1. Trimming at V came to 4 bases and at J to 5 bases, leaving 4 bases not matched to a gene. The length of the CDR3 is 14 residues. Germline values: CDR1 SNHLY, CDR2 FYNNEI. The CDR3 protein is CASSVDRGLETQYF. CDR3 coding DNA: TGTGCCAGCAGTGTCGACAGGGGGCTCGAGACCCAGTACTTC.

There are a few counts of this clonotype. This sequence joins TRBV12-3 or TRBV12-4 and TRBJ2-1, with TRBD1 matching over 9 bases. V lost 7 bases and J lost 8; bases outside the gene matches: 9. This CDR3 contains 14 residues. Here the CDR3 DNA reads TGTGCCAGCACCTCAGGGACAGGGTTCGATGAGCAGTTCTTC. Translated, it gives CASTSGTGFDEQFF.

This clonotype was counted a few times. The genes are TRBV6-1 and TRBJ2-1; maybe TRBD1 (6 bases). CDR3 length: 15 residues. Germline V gene lookup returns CDR1 MNHNS and CDR2 SASEGT. V was pared by 6 bases and J by 4 bases, with 16 bases between. The CDR3 coding sequence is TGTGCCAGCAGCGACGGACAGCGACCTTACAATGAGCAGTTCTTC. It encodes CASSDGQRPYNEQFF.

Remarks on this clonotype: The junction and the germline gene differ at one end; a read error may be behind it. J is TRBJ2-1 and V is TRBV27, with 10 bases fitting TRBD1. The CDR3 length is 15 residues. Germline V gene lookup returns CDR1 MNHEY and CDR2 SMNVEV (reference sequence). CDR3 sequence reads: CASSPRQGAYKEQFF. The CDR3 DNA follows: TGTGCCAGCAGTCCCCGACAGGGGGCCTACAAGGAGCAGTTCTTC.

Many counts were recorded for this clonotype. This sequence joins TRBV7-3 and TRBJ2-1, with TRBD1 as a possible D gene (6 bases). The V end was cut by 3 bases, the J end by 6 bases, with 9 bases between. Germline V lookup: CDR1 SGHTA, CDR2 FQGTGA. This CDR3 is 13 amino acids long. The CDR3 sequence: CASSFTGINEQFF. DNA for the CDR3: TGTGCCAGCAGCTTCACAGGGATCAATGAGCAGTTCTTC.

The chain uses TRBV10-3 and TRBJ2-3; possibly TRBD2 for D (5 bases). Per the germline V gene, CDR1 is ENHRY and CDR2 is SYGVKD. Trimming left V 6 bases short and J 3 bases short, with 16 bases between. The CDR3 is 15 amino acids. The CDR3 here is CAIRPGKGLTDTQYF. The DNA of the CDR3 is TGTGCCATCAGACCCGGGAAAGGGTTGACAGATACGCAGTATTTT.

This clonotype was detected a few times. The V and J genes are TRBV28 and TRBJ1-2; D remains ambiguous. Germline V lookup: CDR1 MDHEN, CDR2 SYDVKM. The ends were cut back, 6 bases at V and 5 bases at J, with 7 bases in the middle. This CDR3 has 11 residues. The DNA of the CDR3 is TGTGCCAGCAGCTCCCCTTATGGCTACACCTTC. This encodes CASSSPYGYTF.

This clonotype was seen at least ten times. The chain recombines TRBV9 with TRBJ1-1; 9 nucleotides align to TRBD1. The germline gives CDR1 SGDLS, CDR2 YYNGEE. V lost 3 bases, J lost 7 bases, and 7 bases stayed unmatched. The CDR3 contains 14 residues. CDR3 region: CASSGTGGAGEAFF. The CDR3 region has the DNA TGTGCCAGCAGCGGAACAGGGGGCGCGGGTGAAGCTTTCTTT.

This clonotype showed up just a few times. The CDR3 DNA reads as TGCAGTGCTGTGAGGTGGGGAGCGGGTGAAGAGCAGTACTTC. Translated: CSAVRWGAGEEQYF. V gene TRBV20-1 combines with J gene TRBJ2-7, with D perhaps TRBD2 (6 bases). CDR1 and CDR2 from the germline V gene are DFQATT and SNEGSKA (reference sequence). This CDR3 region has 14 residues. Trimming pared 5 bases from V and 7 bases from J, leaving 21 bases between.

V is TRBV4-2 and J is TRBJ2-5; 8 bases are shared with TRBD2. The J segment lost 2 bases and the V segment lost 1 base, leaving 6 bases of the junction unmatched. This CDR3 has 16 amino acids. Per the germline V gene, CDR1 is LGHNA and CDR2 is YNFKEQ. CDR3 sequence: CASSQGVTSEQETQYF. DNA for the CDR3: TGTGCCAGCAGCCAAGGGGTGACTAGCGAACAAGAGACCCAGTACTTC.

This clonotype was seen many times. This chain joins TRBV12-3 or TRBV12-4 and TRBJ2-3; D uncertain. This CDR3 is 17 amino acids long. The V gene lost 0 bases and the J gene lost 3 bases, with 16 bases spanning the gap. DNA for the CDR3: TGTGCCAGCAGTTTAGCTCCTCAAAAGGGTGGAACAGATACGCAGTATTTT. Translated: CASSLAPQKGGTDTQYF.

The chain recombines TRBV7-2 with TRBJ2-3; 12 nucleotides match TRBD2. The CDR3 runs to 15 residues. V trimming: 8 bases; J trimming: 0 bases; junction bases outside the gene matches: 3. Germline V gene data show CDR1 as SGHTA and CDR2 as FQGNSA. CDR3 loop: CASGLAGGSTDTQYF. CDR3 nucleotide sequence: TGTGCCAGCGGTCTAGCGGGGGGGAGCACAGATACGCAGTATTTT.